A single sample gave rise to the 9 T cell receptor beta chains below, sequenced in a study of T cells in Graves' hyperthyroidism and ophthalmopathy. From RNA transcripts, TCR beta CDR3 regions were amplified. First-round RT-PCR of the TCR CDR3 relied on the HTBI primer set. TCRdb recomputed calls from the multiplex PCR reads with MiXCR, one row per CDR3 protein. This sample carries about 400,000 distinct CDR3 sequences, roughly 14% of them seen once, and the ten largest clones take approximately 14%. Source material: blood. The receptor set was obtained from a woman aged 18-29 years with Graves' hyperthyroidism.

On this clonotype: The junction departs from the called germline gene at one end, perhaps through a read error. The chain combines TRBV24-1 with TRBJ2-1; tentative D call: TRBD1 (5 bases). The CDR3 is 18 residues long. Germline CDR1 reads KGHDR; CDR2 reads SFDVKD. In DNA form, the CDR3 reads TGTGCCACCAGTGATCTTTTCACAGGTAAAGACTCCTACAATGAGCAGCTCTTC. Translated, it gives CATSDLFTGKDSYNEQLF.

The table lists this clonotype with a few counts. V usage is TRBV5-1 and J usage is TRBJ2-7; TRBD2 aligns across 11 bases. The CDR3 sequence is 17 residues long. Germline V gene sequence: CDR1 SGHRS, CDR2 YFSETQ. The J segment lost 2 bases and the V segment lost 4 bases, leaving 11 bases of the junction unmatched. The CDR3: CASSRSGRLAGTYEQYF. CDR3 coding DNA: TGCGCCAGCAGCCGTTCGGGGCGACTAGCGGGGACCTACGAGCAGTACTTC.

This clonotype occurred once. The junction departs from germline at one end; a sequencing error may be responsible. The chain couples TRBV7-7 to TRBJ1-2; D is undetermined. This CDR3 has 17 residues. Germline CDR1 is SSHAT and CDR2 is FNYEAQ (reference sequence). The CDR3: CASSNASGRAPIYGYTF. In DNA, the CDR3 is TGTGCTAGCAGTAATGCCTCAGGTAGGGCCCCCATCTATGGCTACACCTTC.

The CDR3 sequence: CASSERYREAHQPQHF. The CDR3 DNA follows: TGTGCCAGCAGTGAACGGTACAGGGAGGCTCATCAGCCCCAGCATTTT. This rearrangement joins TRBV25-1 to TRBJ1-5, with D possibly TRBD1 on 6 matching bases. Germline V gene lookup returns CDR1 MGHDK and CDR2 SYGVNS. V was cut by 2 bases and J by 5 bases, with 16 bases left in between. The CDR3 totals 16 residues. Combining the CDR3 with reference TRBV25-1 and TRBJ1-5 gives the whole variable domain EADIYQTPRYLVIGTGKKITLECSQTMGHDKMYWYQQDPGMELHLIHYSYGVNSTEKGDLSSESTVSRIRTEHFPLTLESARPSHTSQYLCASSERYREAHQPQHFGDGTRLSIL.

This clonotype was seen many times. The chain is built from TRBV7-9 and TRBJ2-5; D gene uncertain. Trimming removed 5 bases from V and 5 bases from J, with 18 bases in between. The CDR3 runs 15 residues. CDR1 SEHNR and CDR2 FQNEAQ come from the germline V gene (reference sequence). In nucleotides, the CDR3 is TGTGCCAGCAGCCCGAGGCAACAAATAGAGGAGACCCAGTACTTC. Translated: CASSPRQQIEETQYF.

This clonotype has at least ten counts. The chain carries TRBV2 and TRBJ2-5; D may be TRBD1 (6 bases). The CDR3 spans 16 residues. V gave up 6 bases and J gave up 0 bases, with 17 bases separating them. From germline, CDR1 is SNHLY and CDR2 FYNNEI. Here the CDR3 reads CASRNIIQGYQETQYF. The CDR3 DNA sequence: TGTGCCAGCAGGAATATTATTCAGGGGTACCAAGAGACCCAGTACTTC.

The CDR3 loop reads CATLGDVGEKLFF. The CDR3 nucleotides are TGTGCCACACTGGGGGATGTGGGTGAAAAACTGTTTTTT. This chain uses TRBV28 with TRBJ1-4; a possible D gene is TRBD1 (5 bases). CDR3 size: 13 residues. CDR1 is MDHEN and CDR2 is SYDVKM in the germline V gene. The germline V and J ends were trimmed by 10 bases and 7 bases, with 16 bases remaining between them.

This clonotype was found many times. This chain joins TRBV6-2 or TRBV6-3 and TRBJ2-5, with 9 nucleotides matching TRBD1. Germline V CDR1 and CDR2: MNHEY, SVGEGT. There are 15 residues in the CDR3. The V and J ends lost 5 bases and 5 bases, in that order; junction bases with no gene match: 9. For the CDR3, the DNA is TGTGCCAGCAGTCAAACCGGGACAGGGAGTGAGACCCAGTACTTC. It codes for CASSQTGTGSETQYF.

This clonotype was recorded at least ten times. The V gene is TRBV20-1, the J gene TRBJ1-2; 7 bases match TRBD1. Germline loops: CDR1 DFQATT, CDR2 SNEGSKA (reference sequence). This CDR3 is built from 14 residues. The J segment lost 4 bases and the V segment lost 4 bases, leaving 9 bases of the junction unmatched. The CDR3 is CSAIERGRGYGYTF. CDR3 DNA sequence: TGCAGTGCTATTGAAAGGGGGCGGGGCTATGGCTACACCTTC.